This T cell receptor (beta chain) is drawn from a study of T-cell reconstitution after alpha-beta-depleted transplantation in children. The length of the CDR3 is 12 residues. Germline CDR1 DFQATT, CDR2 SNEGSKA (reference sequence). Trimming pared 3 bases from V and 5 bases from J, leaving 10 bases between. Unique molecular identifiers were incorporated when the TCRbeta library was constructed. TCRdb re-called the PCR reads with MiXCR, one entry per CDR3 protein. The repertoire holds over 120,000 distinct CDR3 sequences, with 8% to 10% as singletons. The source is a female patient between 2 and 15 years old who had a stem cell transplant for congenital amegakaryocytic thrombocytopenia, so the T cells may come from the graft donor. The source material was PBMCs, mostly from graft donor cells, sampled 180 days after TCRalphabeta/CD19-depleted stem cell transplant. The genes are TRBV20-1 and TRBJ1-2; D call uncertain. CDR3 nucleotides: TGCAGTGCTAGTCCAGCCTTTTATGGCTACACCTTC. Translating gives CSASPAFYGYTF.